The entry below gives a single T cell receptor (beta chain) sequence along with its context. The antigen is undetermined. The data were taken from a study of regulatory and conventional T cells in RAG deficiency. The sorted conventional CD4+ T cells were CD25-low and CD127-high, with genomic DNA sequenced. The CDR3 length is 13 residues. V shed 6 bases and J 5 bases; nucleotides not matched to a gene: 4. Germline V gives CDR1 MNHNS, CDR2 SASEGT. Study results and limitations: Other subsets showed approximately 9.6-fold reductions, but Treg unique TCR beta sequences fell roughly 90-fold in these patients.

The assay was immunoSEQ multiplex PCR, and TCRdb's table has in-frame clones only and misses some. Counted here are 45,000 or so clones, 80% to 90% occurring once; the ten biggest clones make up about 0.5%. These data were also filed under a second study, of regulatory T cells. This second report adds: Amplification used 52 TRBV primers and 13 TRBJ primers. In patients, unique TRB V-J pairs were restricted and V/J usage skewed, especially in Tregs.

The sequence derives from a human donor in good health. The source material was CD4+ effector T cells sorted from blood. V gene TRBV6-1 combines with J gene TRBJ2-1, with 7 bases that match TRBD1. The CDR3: CASSRDSHNEQFF. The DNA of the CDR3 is TGTGCCAGCAGCCGGGACAGTCACAATGAGCAGTTCTTC.